The present T cell receptor beta chain was sequenced within a study of shared clonotypes between healthy human individuals. Using immunoSEQ multiplex PCR, the repertoire was profiled, and TCRdb retains in-frame clones only, with some absent. This sample has about 1 million clones; around 75% occur once, and the top ten carry approximately 1.5%. The sequence came from a man aged 18 to 30 in good health. The sample taken for sequencing was memory CD4+ T cells sorted from blood. Subset reported: CD45RA-negative fraction.

The chain's CDR3 is CASSQEFAETQYF. As DNA, the CDR3 is TGCGCCAGCAGCCAAGAATTTGCAGAGACCCAGTACTTC. This chain uses TRBV4-1 with TRBJ2-5, with unresolved D. CDR1 and CDR2 (germline): MGHRA, YSYEKL. The CDR3 loop spans 13 amino acids. Deletions cut 0 bases from V and 4 bases from J, with 6 bases between.